This T cell receptor beta chain came from a study of blood T cells in healthy people across ages. The CDR3 extends over 12 amino acids. Overall study findings and caveats: PBMCs that were unsorted prevented a conclusive naive versus antigen-experienced comparison. There were more naive CD4+ cells and higher diversity in long-lived donors than in aged donors.

This clonotype was seen a few times. The target antigen is unknown. Primed by a sample-barcoded 5' primer and a J-beta primer mix, a second PCR proceeded for about 7 to 11 cycles. Every single cDNA molecule received a tag from a template-switch adaptor with 12 random nucleotides. One entry per CDR3 protein, called by TCRdb with MiXCR from the 5' RACE reads. This table has hundreds of thousands of distinct CDR3 sequences, under 35% appearing once. Each sample provided at least 6 micrograms of extracted total RNA. The chain recombines TRBV12-2 with TRBJ2-5. TRBV12-2 corresponds to a pseudogene. Sequences were obtained from blood. The TCR was taken from a woman aged 80 or over in good health. CDR3 sequence reads: CASRVRQETQYF. As DNA, the CDR3 is TGTGCAAGTCGGGTAAGACAAGAGACCCAGTACTTC.